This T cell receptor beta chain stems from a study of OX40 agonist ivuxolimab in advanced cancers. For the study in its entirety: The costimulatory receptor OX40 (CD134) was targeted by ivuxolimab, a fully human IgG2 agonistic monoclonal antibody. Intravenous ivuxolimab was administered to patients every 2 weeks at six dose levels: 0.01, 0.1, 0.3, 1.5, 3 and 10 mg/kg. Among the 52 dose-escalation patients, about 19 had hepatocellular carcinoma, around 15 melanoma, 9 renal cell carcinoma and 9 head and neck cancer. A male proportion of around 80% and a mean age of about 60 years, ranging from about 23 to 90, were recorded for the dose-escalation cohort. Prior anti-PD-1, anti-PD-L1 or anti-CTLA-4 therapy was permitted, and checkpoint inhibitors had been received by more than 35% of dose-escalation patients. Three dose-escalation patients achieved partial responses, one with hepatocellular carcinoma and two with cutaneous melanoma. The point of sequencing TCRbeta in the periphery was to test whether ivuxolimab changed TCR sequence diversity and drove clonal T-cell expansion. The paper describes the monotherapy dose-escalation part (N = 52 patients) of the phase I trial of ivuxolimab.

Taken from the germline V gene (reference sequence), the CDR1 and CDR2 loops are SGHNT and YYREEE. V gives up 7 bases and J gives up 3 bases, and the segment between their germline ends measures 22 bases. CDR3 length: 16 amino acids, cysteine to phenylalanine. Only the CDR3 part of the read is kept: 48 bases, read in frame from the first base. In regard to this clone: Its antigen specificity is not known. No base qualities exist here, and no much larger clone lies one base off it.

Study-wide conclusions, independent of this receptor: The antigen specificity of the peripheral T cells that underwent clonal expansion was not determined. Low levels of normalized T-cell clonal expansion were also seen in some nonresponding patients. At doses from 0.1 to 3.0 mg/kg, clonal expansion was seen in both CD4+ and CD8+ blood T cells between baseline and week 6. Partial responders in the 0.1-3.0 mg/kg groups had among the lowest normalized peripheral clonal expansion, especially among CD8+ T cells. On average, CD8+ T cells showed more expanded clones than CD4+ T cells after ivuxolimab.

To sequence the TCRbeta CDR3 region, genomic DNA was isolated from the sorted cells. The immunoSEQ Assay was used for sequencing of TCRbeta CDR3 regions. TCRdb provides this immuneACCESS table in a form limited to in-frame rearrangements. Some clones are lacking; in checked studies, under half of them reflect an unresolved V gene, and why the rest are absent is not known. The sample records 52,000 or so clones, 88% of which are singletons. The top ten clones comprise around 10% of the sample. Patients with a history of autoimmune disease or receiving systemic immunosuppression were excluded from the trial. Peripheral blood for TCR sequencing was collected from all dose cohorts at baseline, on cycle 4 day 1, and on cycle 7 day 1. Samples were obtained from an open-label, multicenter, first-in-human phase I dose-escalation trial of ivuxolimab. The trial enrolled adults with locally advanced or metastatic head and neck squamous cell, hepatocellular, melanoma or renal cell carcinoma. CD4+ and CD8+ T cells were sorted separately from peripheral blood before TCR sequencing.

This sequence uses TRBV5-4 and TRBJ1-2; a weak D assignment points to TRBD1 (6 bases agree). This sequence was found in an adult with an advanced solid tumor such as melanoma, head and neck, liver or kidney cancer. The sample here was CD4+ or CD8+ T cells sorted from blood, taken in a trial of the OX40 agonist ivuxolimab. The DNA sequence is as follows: TGTGCCAGCGGGGGGGGCACAGGGATCCAAGACTATGGCTACACCTTC. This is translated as CASGGGTGIQDYGYTF.